This T cell receptor beta chain was found in a study of monozygotic twins with cystic fibrosis. Whole-study results and caveats: Median Simpson clonality of 0.0095 suggested naive T cells predominated.

Sequencing was performed with immunoSEQ multiplex PCR; in TCRdb, only in-frame clones are kept and a portion is missing. The table lists 30,000 to 35,000 clones, approximately 70% of them singletons. As concerns this clone: Its antigen remains unknown.

Trimming removed 3 bases at V and 6 bases at J, with 9 bases between. The length of the CDR3 is 13 residues. CDR1 SGHTA and CDR2 FQGTGA come from the germline V gene. This rearrangement joins TRBV7-3 to TRBJ2-1; D is perhaps TRBD1 (6 bases). The sample taken for sequencing was blood. The source of this sequence is a girl between 5 and 17 years old with cystic fibrosis. CDR3 loop: CASSFADSNEQFF. The CDR3 nucleotides read TGTGCCAGCAGCTTCGCGGACAGCAATGAGCAGTTCTTC.